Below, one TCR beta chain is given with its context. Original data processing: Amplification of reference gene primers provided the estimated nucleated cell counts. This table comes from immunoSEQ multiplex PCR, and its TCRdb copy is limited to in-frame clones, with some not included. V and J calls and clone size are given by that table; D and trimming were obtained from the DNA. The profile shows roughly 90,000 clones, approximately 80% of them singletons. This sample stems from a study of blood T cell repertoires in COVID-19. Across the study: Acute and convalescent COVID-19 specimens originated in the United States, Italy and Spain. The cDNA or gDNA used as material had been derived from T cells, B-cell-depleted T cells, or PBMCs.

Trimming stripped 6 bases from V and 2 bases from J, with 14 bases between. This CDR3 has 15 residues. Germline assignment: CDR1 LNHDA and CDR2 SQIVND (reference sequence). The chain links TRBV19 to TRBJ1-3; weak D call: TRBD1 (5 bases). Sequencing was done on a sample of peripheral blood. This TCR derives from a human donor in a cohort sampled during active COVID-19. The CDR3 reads CASRTARGAGNTIYF. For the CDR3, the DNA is TGTGCCAGTAGGACCGCACGGGGGGCTGGAAACACCATATATTTT.